These T cell receptor beta chains were read from a single sample in a study of read filtering for tumor transcriptome and immune sequencing. In TCRdb, the reads were re-called with MiXCR into one record per CDR3 protein. Among tens of thousands of distinct CDR3 sequences listed, roughly 13% were seen once. The sample comprised a population of CD138-negative cells sorted from bone marrow. The receptor set was obtained from a donor at least 40 years old with multiple myeloma. CDR3s include the opening cysteine and the closing phenylalanine or tryptophan. A D gene is named only where the DNA matches it firmly. Size is stated for part of the rows, as once, few or many counts, or as a class when the clone is expanded.

D gene: TRBD2
clone size: many
V gene: TRBV7-2
J gene: TRBJ2-3
CDR3 DNA: TGTGCCAGCAGCTATAGCGGGAGGGCCAACTCAGATACGCAGTATTTT
CDR3 protein: CASSYSGRANSDTQYF

D gene: .
clone size: many
V gene: TRBV9
J gene: TRBJ2-3
CDR3 DNA: TGTGCCAGCAGCGTAGACGGGAGCACAGATACGCAGTATTTT
CDR3 protein: CASSVDGSTDTQYF

D gene: .
clone size: few
V gene: TRBV7-6
J gene: TRBJ1-5
CDR3 DNA: TGTGCCAGCAGCTTAGAGGGAGGGCCCCAGCATTTT
CDR3 protein: CASSLEGGPQHF

D gene: TRBD2
clone size: many
V gene: TRBV7-6
J gene: TRBJ2-1
CDR3 DNA: TGTGCCAGCAGGCTACTAGCGGGAAAGGACAATGAGCAGTTCTTC
CDR3 protein: CASRLLAGKDNEQFF

D gene: TRBD2
clone size: few
V gene: TRBV4-2
J gene: TRBJ2-7
CDR3 DNA: TGTGCCAGCAGCCAAGCCCCCGGGACTAGCTCCGAGCAGTACTTC
CDR3 protein: CASSQAPGTSSEQYF

D gene: .
clone size: many
V gene: TRBV6-2/TRBV6-3
J gene: TRBJ1-1
CDR3 DNA: TGTGCCACCGGACAGCAAATGAACACTGAAGCTTTCTTT
CDR3 protein: CATGQQMNTEAFF

D gene: .
clone size: many
V gene: TRBV7-2
J gene: TRBJ1-4
CDR3 DNA: TGTGCCAGCAGCCGAAGGTCGGCAGCAACTAATGAAAAACTGTTTTTT
CDR3 protein: CASSRRSAATNEKLFF

D gene: TRBD1
clone size: many
V gene: TRBV28
J gene: TRBJ2-7
CDR3 DNA: TGTGCCAGCAGTTTATGGGGACAGGGACTGTACGAGCAGTACTTC
CDR3 protein: CASSLWGQGLYEQYF

D gene: .
clone size: many
V gene: TRBV4-3
J gene: TRBJ1-1
CDR3 DNA: TGCGCCAGCAGCCAAGAGGGACGGTCGAACACTGAAGCTTTCTTT
CDR3 protein: CASSQEGRSNTEAFF

D gene: .
clone size: .
V gene: TRBV7-6
J gene: TRBJ1-5
CDR3 DNA: TGTGCCAGCAGCCCGGACAGCAATAGCAATCAGCCCCAGCATTTT
CDR3 protein: CASSPDSNSNQPQHF

D gene: TRBD1
clone size: many
V gene: TRBV12-3/TRBV12-4
J gene: TRBJ2-1
CDR3 DNA: TGTGCCAGCAGTTTAGCGCGGACAGGAGGATCCAATGAGCAGTTCTTC
CDR3 protein: CASSLARTGGSNEQFF

D gene: TRBD1
clone size: many
V gene: TRBV7-8
J gene: TRBJ1-5
CDR3 DNA: TGTGCCAGCAGCAACCATCAGGGGGCAGACAATCAGCCCCAGCATTTT
CDR3 protein: CASSNHQGADNQPQHF

D gene: .
clone size: many
V gene: TRBV21-1
J gene: TRBJ2-3
CDR3 DNA: TGTGCCAGCTCCCGGACAGGGGACCGCACAGATACGCAGTATTTT
CDR3 protein: CASSRTGDRTDTQYF

D gene: TRBD2
clone size: many
V gene: TRBV19
J gene: TRBJ2-5
CDR3 DNA: TGTGCCAGTAGTATCGGAATGACTAGCGGGAGCTTTCAAGAGACCCAGTACTTC
CDR3 protein: CASSIGMTSGSFQETQYF

D gene: .
clone size: .
V gene: TRBV27
J gene: TRBJ1-2
CDR3 DNA: TGTGCCAGTTCCCCGGGACCTCAAACCTATGGCTACACCTTC
CDR3 protein: CASSPGPQTYGYTF

D gene: .
clone size: many
V gene: TRBV11-2
J gene: TRBJ1-1
CDR3 DNA: TGTGCCAGCAGCTTATCCCAGGGTACCGCGAACACTGAAGCTTTCTTT
CDR3 protein: CASSLSQGTANTEAFF

D gene: .
clone size: many
V gene: TRBV10-3
J gene: TRBJ1-1
CDR3 DNA: TGTGCCATCAGTGACACCCGGGGGCCTGGGGCTGAAGCTTTCTTT
CDR3 protein: CAISDTRGPGAEAFF

D gene: .
clone size: many
V gene: TRBV20-1
J gene: TRBJ1-1
CDR3 DNA: TGCAGTGCACAGGCCAGAGGTGTAGAAGCTTTCTTT
CDR3 protein: CSAQARGVEAFF

D gene: .
clone size: many
V gene: TRBV9
J gene: TRBJ2-1
CDR3 DNA: TGTGCCAGCAGCCTCCAGCGGCGCCCCTACAATGAGCAGTTCTTC
CDR3 protein: CASSLQRRPYNEQFF

D gene: .
clone size: many
V gene: TRBV21-1
J gene: TRBJ2-1
CDR3 DNA: TGTGCCAGCAGCAAAGTTCTAGCGGGATTGTTTTGTAATGAGCAGTTCTTC
CDR3 protein: CASSKVLAGLFCNEQFF

D gene: .
clone size: many
V gene: TRBV10-3
J gene: TRBJ1-1
CDR3 DNA: TGTGCCATCAGCCCGGGATTCATGAACACTGAAGCTTTCTTT
CDR3 protein: CAISPGFMNTEAFF

D gene: .
clone size: many
V gene: TRBV29-1
J gene: TRBJ2-1
CDR3 DNA: TGCAGCGTTGAAGATCGGAGGGGACTTTTGGGAGAGCAGTTCTTC
CDR3 protein: CSVEDRRGLLGEQFF

D gene: TRBD1
clone size: many
V gene: TRBV7-9
J gene: TRBJ2-7
CDR3 DNA: TGTGCCAGCAGCTTAGGAGCGGGGACAGGGACCTACGAGCAGTACTTC
CDR3 protein: CASSLGAGTGTYEQYF

D gene: .
clone size: many
V gene: TRBV6-2/TRBV6-3
J gene: TRBJ1-1
CDR3 DNA: TGTGCCAGCAGTCTAACAGGGCGCTCAATGAACACTGAAGCTTTCTTT
CDR3 protein: CASSLTGRSMNTEAFF

D gene: TRBD1
clone size: many
V gene: TRBV6-5
J gene: TRBJ2-7
CDR3 DNA: TGTGCCAGCAGTCTAATGTTGACAGGGAGAAACGAGCAGTACTTC
CDR3 protein: CASSLMLTGRNEQYF

D gene: .
clone size: many
V gene: TRBV6-5
J gene: TRBJ1-1
CDR3 DNA: TGTGCCAGCAGTTTGACAAGGAGTGGGACTGAAGCTTTCTTT
CDR3 protein: CASSLTRSGTEAFF

D gene: .
clone size: few
V gene: TRBV11-1
J gene: TRBJ2-7
CDR3 DNA: TGTGCCAGCAGCTTAGTGCGTCAGGGTTACGAGCAGTACTTC
CDR3 protein: CASSLVRQGYEQYF

D gene: TRBD2
clone size: many
V gene: TRBV20-1
J gene: TRBJ2-1
CDR3 DNA: TGCAGTGCAGCTGGAGGAGGGACTAGCGGGAGCGGGAATGAGCAGTTCTTC
CDR3 protein: CSAAGGGTSGSGNEQFF

D gene: .
clone size: few
V gene: TRBV5-1
J gene: TRBJ2-7
CDR3 DNA: TGCGCCAGCAGCCTGGATCCCTACGTGCAGTACTTC
CDR3 protein: CASSLDPYVQYF

D gene: .
clone size: many
V gene: TRBV11-2
J gene: TRBJ2-1
CDR3 DNA: TGTGCCAGCAGCTTAGTGGTGGGAGGAGGGTCGCTTGGCAATGAGCAGTTCTTC
CDR3 protein: CASSLVVGGGSLGNEQFF

D gene: .
clone size: many
V gene: TRBV5-4
J gene: TRBJ2-7
CDR3 DNA: TGTGCCAGCAGCTTGAGGCCCTACGAGCAGTACTTC
CDR3 protein: CASSLRPYEQYF

D gene: .
clone size: many
V gene: TRBV6-1
J gene: TRBJ2-2
CDR3 DNA: TGTGCCAGCAGTGAAAATCTCAAGACCGGGGAGCTGTTTTTT
CDR3 protein: CASSENLKTGELFF

D gene: .
clone size: many
V gene: TRBV20-1
J gene: TRBJ2-7
CDR3 DNA: TGCAGTGCCCCCACGGGGGACAGCTACTACGAGCAGTACTTC
CDR3 protein: CSAPTGDSYYEQYF

D gene: .
clone size: many
V gene: TRBV19
J gene: TRBJ2-2
CDR3 DNA: TGTGCCAGTAGTGAATCATACGGGGAGCTGTTTTTT
CDR3 protein: CASSESYGELFF

D gene: TRBD2
clone size: many
V gene: TRBV9
J gene: TRBJ2-1
CDR3 DNA: TGTGCCAGCAGCGTAGATTATAGGGGAGGGAGCTCCTCCTACAATGAGCAGTTCTTC
CDR3 protein: CASSVDYRGGSSSYNEQFF

D gene: TRBD1
clone size: many
V gene: TRBV11-3
J gene: TRBJ2-1
CDR3 DNA: TGTGCCAGCAGCTCCCCCATGACAGGGGTGGACAATGAGCAGTTCTTC
CDR3 protein: CASSSPMTGVDNEQFF

D gene: TRBD2
clone size: many
V gene: TRBV15
J gene: TRBJ2-2
CDR3 DNA: TGTGCCACCACTCGACCGTCCGGGACTAGCGGGAGGGAGAGCACCGGGGAGCTGTTTTTT
CDR3 protein: CATTRPSGTSGRESTGELFF

D gene: .
clone size: .
V gene: TRBV25-1
J gene: TRBJ2-3
CDR3 DNA: TGTGCCAGCAGTGACGTCCTGATGACAGATACGCAGTATTTT
CDR3 protein: CASSDVLMTDTQYF

D gene: TRBD1
clone size: many
V gene: TRBV6-5
J gene: TRBJ2-6
CDR3 DNA: TGTGCCAGCAGTTACAGGACAGGGCTTGGGGCCAACGTCCTGACTTTC
CDR3 protein: CASSYRTGLGANVLTF

D gene: .
clone size: many
V gene: TRBV20-1
J gene: TRBJ2-7
CDR3 DNA: TGCAGTGCTAGAGATGAGGGCCGTGCGGGACAGTCCCTCTTCCTCTACGAGCAGTACTTC
CDR3 protein: CSARDEGRAGQSLFLYEQYF

D gene: .
clone size: many
V gene: TRBV7-8
J gene: TRBJ2-6
CDR3 DNA: TGTGCCAGCAGCTTAGCCGACGGCGCCAACGTCCTGACTTTC
CDR3 protein: CASSLADGANVLTF

D gene: TRBD1
clone size: many
V gene: TRBV14
J gene: TRBJ1-1
CDR3 DNA: TGTGCCAGCAGCCGGGGACAGGGGGCGTTTATCACTGAAGCTTTCTTT
CDR3 protein: CASSRGQGAFITEAFF

D gene: TRBD1
clone size: .
V gene: TRBV5-1
J gene: TRBJ2-7
CDR3 DNA: TGCGCCAGCAGCTTAGGAGGACAGGGGGGCCACGAGCAGTACTTC
CDR3 protein: CASSLGGQGGHEQYF

D gene: TRBD1
clone size: many
V gene: TRBV20-1
J gene: TRBJ2-1
CDR3 DNA: TGCAGTGATAGCCCGGGACAGGGAGGTCCAGGGTCCTACAATGAGCAGTTCTTC
CDR3 protein: CSDSPGQGGPGSYNEQFF

D gene: .
clone size: many
V gene: TRBV12-3/TRBV12-4
J gene: TRBJ2-1
CDR3 DNA: TGTGCCAGCAGTTCCGGAGGAGGTGGGTCCAGCTCCTACAATGAGCAGTTCTTC
CDR3 protein: CASSSGGGGSSSYNEQFF

D gene: .
clone size: many
V gene: TRBV11-2
J gene: TRBJ2-1
CDR3 DNA: TGTGCCAGCAGCCAGGGACCCGCCTACAATGAGCAGTTCTTC
CDR3 protein: CASSQGPAYNEQFF